A selection of T cell receptor beta chains follows, all from one sample in a study of shared clonotypes between healthy human individuals. Libraries were prepared by immunoSEQ multiplex PCR; TCRdb keeps only in-frame clonotypes and omits some of them. The sample contains roughly 640,000 clones, roughly 70% of which appear only once. The sample was memory CD4+ T cells sorted from blood. These receptors were obtained from a woman between 25 and 40 years old in good health. The CDR3 runs from the conserved cysteine through the conserved F or W. A D gene is named only where the DNA matches it firmly. A row's size may be missing; if present it is once, few, many or a size class.

TRBJ2-1	NA	TRBV10-2	NA	CASAQSGPYNEQFF	TGCGCCAGCGCTCAGTCCGGACCTTACAATGAGCAGTTCTTC
TRBJ1-5	NA	TRBV23-1	NA	CASSQAGYNQPQHF	TGCGCCAGCAGTCAAGCGGGATACAATCAGCCCCAGCATTTT
TRBJ1-4	TRBD1	TRBV18	NA	CASSPRQGGTNEKLFF	TGTGCCAGCTCACCCCGACAGGGTGGAACTAATGAAAAACTGTTTTTT
TRBJ2-7	NA	TRBV7-9	NA	CASSLIGAYEQYF	TGTGCCAGCAGCTTAATCGGAGCCTACGAGCAGTACTTC
TRBJ2-3	TRBD2	TRBV29-1	NA	CSAGGDTQYF	TGCAGCGCCGGGGGGGATACGCAGTATTTT
TRBJ1-1	TRBD1	TRBV11-2	NA	CASSLGQGSRFAEAFF	TGTGCCAGCAGCTTAGGACAGGGTAGTCGGTTCGCTGAAGCTTTCTTT
TRBJ1-5	NA	TRBV7-9	NA	CASSRAQAQPQHF	TGTGCCAGCAGCCGAGCCCAGGCCCAGCCCCAGCATTTT
TRBJ1-2	TRBD1	TRBV5-1	NA	CATGQGTNYGYTF	TGCGCCACCGGACAGGGCACTAACTATGGCTACACCTTC
TRBJ2-5	TRBD2	TRBV4-1	many	CASSQDLAGETEETQYF	TGCGCCAGCAGCCAAGATTTAGCGGGAGAAACTGAAGAGACCCAGTACTTC
TRBJ2-7	NA	TRBV15	NA	CATSRDGGTYEQYF	TGTGCCACCAGCAGAGATGGCGGCACCTACGAGCAGTACTTC
TRBJ2-2	NA	TRBV25-1	few	CASRALNTGELFF	TGTGCCAGCAGGGCCTTGAACACCGGGGAGCTGTTTTTT
TRBJ2-7	TRBD2	TRBV5-6	NA	CASSDRTSGSLFVEQYF	TGTGCCAGCAGTGATAGGACTAGCGGGAGTTTATTTGTCGAGCAGTACTTC
TRBJ2-1	TRBD2	TRBV5-1	many	CASSLSSGSYNEQFF	TGCGCCAGCAGCTTGTCTAGCGGCTCCTACAATGAGCAGTTCTTC
TRBJ2-6	NA	TRBV11-2	NA	CASTPLAGGANVLTF	TGTGCCAGCACCCCCCTCGCCGGTGGGGCCAACGTCCTGACTTTC
TRBJ2-2	TRBD2	TRBV2	NA	CASRLLASTGELFF	TGTGCCAGCAGGCTACTAGCGTCTACCGGGGAGCTGTTTTTT
TRBJ1-5	TRBD1	TRBV2	NA	CASSTGASNQPQHF	TGTGCCAGCAGTACAGGGGCCAGCAATCAGCCCCAGCATTTT
TRBJ1-1	NA	TRBV2	many	CALHRTINTEAFF	TGTGCACTACACAGAACTATAAACACTGAAGCTTTCTTT
TRBJ2-2	NA	TRBV11-3	NA	CASSSLYTGELFF	TGTGCCAGCAGCTCCCTCTACACCGGGGAGCTGTTTTTT
TRBJ1-1	NA	TRBV28	NA	CASSKGRGTEAFF	TGTGCCAGCAGTAAGGGTCGGGGCACTGAAGCTTTCTTT
TRBJ2-1	NA	TRBV4-1	NA	CASSLGFSRKNEQFF	TGCGCCAGCAGCCTGGGGTTTAGTCGGAAGAATGAGCAGTTCTTC
TRBJ2-7	NA	TRBV5-6	NA	CASSLAVSGASYEQYF	TGTGCCAGCAGCTTGGCCGTTAGCGGTGCCTCCTACGAGCAGTACTTC
TRBJ1-2	NA	TRBV28	NA	CASSSDYGYTF	TGTGCCAGCAGTTCAGACTATGGCTACACCTTC
TRBJ2-7	NA	TRBV5-1	few	CASGPDGAYEQYF	TGCGCCAGCGGCCCCGACGGAGCCTACGAGCAGTACTTC
TRBJ2-4	TRBD2	TRBV19	NA	CASQHGRALNIQYF	TGTGCCAGTCAGCACGGGAGGGCCCTGAACATTCAGTACTTC
TRBJ2-7	TRBD1	TRBV5-4	NA	CASRKDRGRHEQYF	TGTGCCAGCAGAAAGGACAGGGGGAGGCACGAGCAGTACTTC
TRBJ1-2	NA	TRBV29-1	NA	CSVAEANYGYTF	TGCAGCGTTGCAGAGGCTAACTATGGCTACACCTTC